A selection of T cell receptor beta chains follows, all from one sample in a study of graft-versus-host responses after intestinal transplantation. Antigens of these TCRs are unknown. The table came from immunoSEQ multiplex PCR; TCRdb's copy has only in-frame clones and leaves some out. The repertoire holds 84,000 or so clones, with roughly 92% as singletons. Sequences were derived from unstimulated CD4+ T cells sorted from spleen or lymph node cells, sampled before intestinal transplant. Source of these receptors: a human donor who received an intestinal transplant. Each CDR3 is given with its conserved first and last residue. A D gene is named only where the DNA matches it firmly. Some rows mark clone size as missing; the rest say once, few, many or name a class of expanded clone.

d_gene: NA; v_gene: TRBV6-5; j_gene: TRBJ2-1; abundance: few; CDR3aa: CASSYLTDNEQFF; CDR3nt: TGTGCCAGCAGTTACTTGACAGACAATGAGCAGTTCTTC
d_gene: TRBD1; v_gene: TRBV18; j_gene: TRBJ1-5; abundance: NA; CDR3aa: CASSPGTGKYQPQHF; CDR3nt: TGTGCCAGCTCACCTGGGACAGGGAAATATCAGCCCCAGCATTTT
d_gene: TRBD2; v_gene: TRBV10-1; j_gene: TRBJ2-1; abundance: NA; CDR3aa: CASSLGTSGRAGGVYNEQFF; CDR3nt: TGCGCCAGCAGTCTGGGGACTAGCGGGAGGGCCGGCGGGGTATACAATGAGCAGTTCTTC
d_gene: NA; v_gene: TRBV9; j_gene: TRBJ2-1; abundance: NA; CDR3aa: CASSVNGVGSGSEQFF; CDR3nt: TGTGCCAGCAGCGTAAATGGCGTGGGGTCAGGGAGTGAGCAGTTCTTC
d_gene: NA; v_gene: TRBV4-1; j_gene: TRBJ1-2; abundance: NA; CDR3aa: CASSQADRNYGYTF; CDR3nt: TGCGCCAGCAGCCAAGCGGACAGAAACTATGGCTACACCTTC
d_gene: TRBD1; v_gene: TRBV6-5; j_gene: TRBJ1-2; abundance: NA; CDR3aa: CASTQIHRGRYGYTF; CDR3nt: TGTGCCAGCACCCAAATTCACAGGGGGCGGTATGGCTACACCTTC
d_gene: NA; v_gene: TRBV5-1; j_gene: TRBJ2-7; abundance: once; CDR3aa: CASSLHSPKSYEQYF; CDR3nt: TGCGCCAGCAGCTTGCACAGCCCTAAATCCTACGAGCAGTACTTC
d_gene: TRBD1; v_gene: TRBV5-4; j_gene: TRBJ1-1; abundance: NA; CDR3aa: CASSPGTDTEAFF; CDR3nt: TGTGCCAGCAGCCCTGGGACAGACACTGAAGCTTTCTTT
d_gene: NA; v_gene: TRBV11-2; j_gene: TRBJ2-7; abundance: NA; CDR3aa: CASSLAGSVASSYEQYF; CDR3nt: TGTGCCAGCAGCTTAGCGGGCTCCGTGGCAAGCTCCTACGAGCAGTACTTC
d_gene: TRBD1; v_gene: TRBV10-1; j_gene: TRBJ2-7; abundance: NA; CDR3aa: CASSDPGQGVYEQYF; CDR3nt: TGCGCCAGCAGTGACCCGGGACAGGGAGTATACGAGCAGTACTTC
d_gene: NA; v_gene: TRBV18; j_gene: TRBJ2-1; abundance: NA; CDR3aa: CASSPLATSYNEQFF; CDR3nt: TGTGCCAGCTCCCCTCTAGCGACCTCCTACAATGAGCAGTTCTTC
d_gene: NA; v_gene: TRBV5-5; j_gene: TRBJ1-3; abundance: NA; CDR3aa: CASSLVSAGNTIYF; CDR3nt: TGTGCCAGCAGCTTAGTGTCAGCTGGAAACACCATATATTTT
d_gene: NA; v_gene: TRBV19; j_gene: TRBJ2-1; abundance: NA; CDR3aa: CASSIAGARGNEQFF; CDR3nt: TGTGCCAGTAGTATTGCGGGGGCCAGGGGGAATGAGCAGTTCTTC
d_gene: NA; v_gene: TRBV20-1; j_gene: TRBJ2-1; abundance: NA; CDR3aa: CSARDFDEQFF; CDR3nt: TGCAGTGCTAGGGACTTTGATGAGCAGTTCTTC
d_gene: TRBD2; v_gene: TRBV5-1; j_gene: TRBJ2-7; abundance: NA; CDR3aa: CASSEGTSVSYEQYF; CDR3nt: TGCGCCAGCAGCGAAGGGACTAGCGTCTCCTACGAGCAGTACTTC
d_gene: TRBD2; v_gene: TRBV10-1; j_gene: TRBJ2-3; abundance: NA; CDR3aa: CASSEGLAGDTQYF; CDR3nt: TGCGCCAGCAGTGAGGGACTAGCGGGAGATACGCAGTATTTT
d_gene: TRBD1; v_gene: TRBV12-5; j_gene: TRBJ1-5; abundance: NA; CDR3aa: CASGLEIRQGKSSNQPQHF; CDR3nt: TGTGCTAGTGGTTTGGAAATACGACAGGGGAAATCTAGCAATCAGCCCCAGCATTTT